A single T cell receptor beta chain is shown here with its context. The antigen is unknown. This sample was included in a study of graft-versus-host responses after intestinal transplantation. Across the whole study: Each transplant was multivisceral, liver-intestinal, or isolated intestinal. Anti-thymocyte globulin induction preceded roughly 3 years of tacrolimus and steroid maintenance in all recipients.

Method: immunoSEQ multiplex PCR; TCRdb's copy keeps in-frame clones and lacks some. The sample contains over 100,000 clones, around 94% of which appear only once. Germline V lookup: CDR1 SGDLS, CDR2 YYNGEE. This CDR3 spans 12 amino acids. V shed 5 bases and J shed 5 bases, with 9 bases lying between them. The chain employs TRBV9 and TRBJ2-3; D uncertain. This clonotype was obtained from a human donor who was the organ donor for an intestinal transplant. This material consisted of unstimulated CD8+ T cells sorted from spleen or lymph node cells, taken before transplant. CDR3 region: CASSSSLDTQYF. In DNA form, the CDR3 reads TGTGCCAGCAGTTCATCTTTAGATACGCAGTATTTT.